This T cell receptor beta chain was identified during a study of multiple sclerosis patients with progressive multifocal leukoencephalopathy. The method was immunoSEQ multiplex PCR; TCRdb's version includes in-frame clones alone and lacks a portion of them. The sample holds approximately 29,000 clones, approximately 89% seen once. The time point is: time of PML onset. This clone has a handful of counts. In germline, CDR1 is LGHNA, CDR2 YSLEER. The V end was cut by 2 bases, the J end by 8 bases, with 13 bases between. The CDR3 spans 14 residues. This receptor was taken from a young woman with progressive multifocal leukoencephalopathy. This sample comprised PBMCs, obtained from a patient treated with natalizumab. V usage is TRBV4-3 and J usage is TRBJ1-5; D possibly corresponds to TRBD1 (5 bases). CDR3 residues: CASSQPTGGEPQHF. The CDR3 region has the DNA TGCGCCAGCAGCCAACCGACCGGGGGGGAGCCCCAGCATTTT.